The 19 T cell receptor beta chains presented below share a single source sample, sequenced in a study of response to subunit inactivated influenza vaccine. MiXCR, run by TCRdb on the RT-PCR reads, gives a single entry per CDR3 protein. The repertoire consists of 610,000 or so distinct CDR3 sequences, with 14% occurring once and the leading ten covering around 10%. This sample comprised PBMCs from blood, obtained about 13 days after vaccination. The receptors originated from a man between 50 and 59 years old who received an inactivated influenza vaccine.

The V call is TRBV12-3 or TRBV12-4, the J call TRBJ2-1; D unclear. The V end was cut by 5 bases, the J end by 2 bases, with 16 bases between. The CDR3 contains 16 residues. The DNA for the CDR3 is TGTGCCAGCAGTCCTCAGACGAGCCTAGCCTACAATGAGCAGTTCTTC. Residues: CASSPQTSLAYNEQFF.

This clonotype was recorded a few times. The chain combines TRBV30 with TRBJ2-5; D gene uncertain. The germline CDR1 and CDR2 sequences are GTSNPN and SVGIG (reference sequence). V lost 0 bases to trimming and J lost 8 bases, with 7 bases between them. CDR3 length: 11 amino acids. In DNA form, the CDR3 reads TGTGCCTGGAGTGTCCTGGCTACCCAGTACTTC. Protein sequence: CAWSVLATQYF.

This clonotype was observed a few times. This chain joins TRBV5-1 and TRBJ2-1; tentatively, D is TRBD1 (6 bases). CDR3 size: 17 residues. With 0 bases removed from V and 8 bases from J, the gap between germline ends came to 21 bases. The germline gives CDR1 SGHRS, CDR2 YFSETQ. CDR3 DNA sequence: TGCGCCAGCAGCTTGGAGCCGGAGTACAGGGTTGTTCATGAGCAGTTCTTC. Translated, it gives CASSLEPEYRVVHEQFF. Combining the CDR3 with reference TRBV5-1 and TRBJ2-1 gives the whole variable domain KAGVTQTPRYLIKTRGQQVTLSCSPISGHRSVSWYQQTPGQGLQFLFEYFSETQRNKGNFPGRFSGRQFSNSRSEMNVSTLELGDSALYLCASSLEPEYRVVHEQFFGPGTRLTVL.

The chain joins TRBV19 to TRBJ1-1; unclear D gene. CDR3 length: 11 residues. Looked up from germline, CDR1 is LNHDA and CDR2 is SQIVND (reference sequence). V dropped 7 bases and J dropped 3 bases, with 6 bases sitting between them. In DNA, the CDR3 is TGTGCCAGTATTCGAGACACTGAAGCTTTCTTT. Protein product: CASIRDTEAFF. The full variable domain, in which reference TRBV19 and TRBJ1-1 provide the parts outside the CDR3, is DGGITQSPKYLFRKEGQNVTLSCEQNLNHDAMYWYRQDPGQGLRLIYYSQIVNDFQKGDIAEGYSVSREKKESFPLTVTSAQKNPTAFYLCASIRDTEAFFGQGTRLTVV.

The gene calls are TRBV5-1 and TRBJ1-1; 10 positions match TRBD1. The CDR3 is made up of 14 amino acids. Germline CDR1 and CDR2: SGHRS and YFSETQ. The ends lost 5 bases at V and 5 bases at J; junction bases unmatched: 6. The CDR3 region has the DNA TGCGCCAGCAGTCGCCAGGACAGGGGGACTGAAGCTTTCTTT. Protein: CASSRQDRGTEAFF. Complete variable domain (other parts from reference TRBV5-1 and TRBJ1-1): KAGVTQTPRYLIKTRGQQVTLSCSPISGHRSVSWYQQTPGQGLQFLFEYFSETQRNKGNFPGRFSGRQFSNSRSEMNVSTLELGDSALYLCASSRQDRGTEAFFGQGTRLTVV.

The chain uses TRBV3-1 and TRBJ1-1, with D possibly being TRBD1 (6 bases). CDR1 LGHDT and CDR2 YNNKEL come from the germline V gene (reference sequence). The CDR3 is made up of 14 amino acids. V was shortened by 5 bases and J by 3 bases, with 13 bases between the two germline ends. CDR3 region: CASSLQGTDTEAFF. The CDR3 bases are TGTGCCAGCAGCTTACAGGGTACGGACACTGAAGCTTTCTTT.

CDR3 in amino acids: CSVSSNRGSEAFF. CDR3 bases: TGCAGCGTTAGTTCCAATCGGGGTTCTGAAGCTTTCTTT. This chain joins TRBV29-1 and TRBJ1-1; D is ambiguous. The length of the CDR3 is 13 residues. Trimming stripped 5 bases from V and 6 bases from J, with 16 bases between. The germline gives CDR1 SQVTM, CDR2 ANQGSEA.

V usage is TRBV7-6 and J usage is TRBJ1-3; 8 positions agree with TRBD1. The germline CDR1 and CDR2 sequences are SGHVS and FNYEAQ. The junction had 2 bases not matched to a gene; V was cut back by 3 bases and J by 4 bases. CDR3 size: 14 residues. In DNA, the CDR3 is TGTGCCAGCAGCTTTGGGACAGGAGGAAACACCATATATTTT. It encodes CASSFGTGGNTIYF.

In its sample, this clonotype was seen a few times. The V and J genes are TRBV5-6 and TRBJ1-4; D may be TRBD1 (6 bases). The length of the CDR3 is 13 residues. Trimming stripped 4 bases from V and 5 bases from J, with 9 bases between. Germline loops: CDR1 SGHDT, CDR2 YYEEEE. The CDR3 loop reads CASSVGQNEKLFF. The CDR3, as DNA: TGTGCCAGCAGCGTAGGACAGAATGAAAAACTGTTTTTT.

J is TRBJ2-7 and V is TRBV29-1; 9 bases agree with TRBD1. Trimming removed 0 bases from V and 2 bases from J; junction bases left unmatched: 2. The CDR3 contains 14 residues. Germline V CDR1 and CDR2: SQVTM, ANQGSEA. The CDR3 coding sequence is TGCAGCGTTGAAGAGGACAGGGGAACCTACGAGCAGTACTTC. It specifies CSVEEDRGTYEQYF.

For this clonotype: Mismatch with germline at one junction end may stem from a read error. The chain carries TRBV3-1 and TRBJ2-7, with 11 bases identical to TRBD2. CDR3 length: 17 residues. Germline CDR1 is LGHDT and CDR2 is YNNKEL (reference sequence). The CDR3 sequence is CASQPGLADFNSYEKYF. For the CDR3, the DNA is TGTGCCAGCCAGCCGGGACTAGCGGATTTCAACTCCTACGAGAAGTACTTC.

The chain uses TRBV4-1 and TRBJ2-3; the match to TRBD2 covers 11 bases. The CDR3 runs to 16 residues. V dropped 4 bases and J dropped 1; count of bases not matched to a gene: 4. Germline assignment: CDR1 MGHRA and CDR2 YSYEKL. The CDR3 loop reads CASSPSSGGRTDTQYF. CDR3 coding DNA: TGCGCCAGCAGCCCGTCTAGCGGGGGGCGCACAGATACGCAGTATTTT.

The J gene is TRBJ2-1, the V gene TRBV19; TRBD2 matches 16 bases. CDR1 is LNHDA and CDR2 is SQIVND in the germline V gene (reference sequence). The V gene end was trimmed by 5 bases and the J gene end by 0 bases; junction bases not matched to a gene: 4. The CDR3 has 18 residues. CDR3 sequence reads: CASSLGLAGGLSYNEQFF. DNA for the CDR3: TGTGCCAGTAGTCTGGGACTAGCGGGGGGGCTCTCCTACAATGAGCAGTTCTTC.

In this sample, this clonotype turned up a few times. The chain has TRBV2 and TRBJ2-2, with 8 nucleotides matching TRBD1. The V segment lost 6 bases and the J segment 4 bases; nucleotides outside the gene matches: 4. The CDR3 has 14 residues. From germline, CDR1 is SNHLY and CDR2 FYNNEI. CDR3 in amino acids: CASRGTGSTGELFF. The CDR3 DNA sequence: TGTGCCAGCAGGGGGACAGGATCCACCGGGGAGCTGTTTTTT.

The chain is built from TRBV9 and TRBJ2-7; 10 bases are a match to TRBD1. V shed 0 bases, J shed 3 bases, and the junction held 6 bases outside the gene matches. Looked up from germline, CDR1 is SGDLS and CDR2 is YYNGEE. The CDR3 runs to 16 residues. This CDR3 reads CASSVGGGTGDYEQYF. The CDR3 bases are TGTGCCAGCAGCGTAGGAGGGGGGACAGGGGACTACGAGCAGTACTTC.

The chain links TRBV15 to TRBJ2-7, with D unclear. Per the germline V gene, CDR1 is LNHNV and CDR2 is YYDKDF (reference sequence). The CDR3 contains 13 residues. V lost 0 bases, J lost 3 bases, and 6 bases lay in between. The CDR3 sequence is CATSRDKVYEQYF. The CDR3 DNA reads as TGTGCCACCAGCAGAGATAAGGTCTACGAGCAGTACTTC.

This clonotype was recorded many times. V and J are TRBV5-5 and TRBJ2-1, with D tentatively TRBD2 (5 bases). The germline V gene has CDR1 SGHKS and CDR2 YYEKEE (reference sequence). The ends were cut back, 0 bases at V and 5 bases at J, with 6 bases in the middle. The CDR3 totals 13 residues. The DNA of the CDR3 is TGTGCCAGCAGCTTGGTCGGGGACAATGAGCAGTTCTTC. As protein: CASSLVGDNEQFF. The whole variable domain, remainder taken from reference TRBV5-5 and TRBJ2-1, is DAGVTQSPTHLIKTRGQQVTLRCSPISGHKSVSWYQQVLGQGPQFIFQYYEKEERGRGNFPDRFSARQFPNYSSELNVNALLLGDSALYLCASSLVGDNEQFFGPGTRLTVL.

The rearrangement joins TRBV11-2 to TRBJ2-2; D not resolved. The germline V and J ends were trimmed by 3 bases and 2 bases, with 10 bases remaining between them. This CDR3 spans 15 amino acids. Germline lookup yields CDR1 SGHAT and CDR2 FQNNGV. In DNA, the CDR3 is TGTGCCAGCAGCTTTGGTGCAATTAACACCGGGGAGCTGTTTTTT. It codes for CASSFGAINTGELFF.

This chain joins TRBV12-3 or TRBV12-4 and TRBJ2-7, with 8 positions matching TRBD2. The CDR3 loop spans 14 amino acids. With 10 bases clipped from V and 5 bases from J, the junction kept 13 bases outside the gene matches. The CDR3 region is CATGLAGGVHEQYF. In nucleotides, the CDR3 is TGTGCCACCGGACTAGCAGGAGGGGTCCACGAGCAGTACTTC.